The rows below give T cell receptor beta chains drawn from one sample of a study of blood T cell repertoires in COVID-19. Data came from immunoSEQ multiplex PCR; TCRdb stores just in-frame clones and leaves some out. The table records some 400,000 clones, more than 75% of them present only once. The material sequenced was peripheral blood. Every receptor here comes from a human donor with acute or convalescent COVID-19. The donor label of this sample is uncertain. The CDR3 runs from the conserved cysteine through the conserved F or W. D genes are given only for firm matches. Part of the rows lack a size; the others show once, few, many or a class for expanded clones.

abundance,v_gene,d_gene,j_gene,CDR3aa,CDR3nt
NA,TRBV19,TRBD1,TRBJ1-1,CASSPRQGANTEAFF,TGTGCCAGTAGTCCTCGACAGGGAGCGAACACTGAAGCTTTCTTT
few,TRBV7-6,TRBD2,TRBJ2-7,CASSLEPGLAGDEQYF,TGTGCCAGCAGCTTAGAACCGGGACTAGCGGGAGACGAGCAGTACTTC
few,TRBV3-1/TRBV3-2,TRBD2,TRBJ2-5,CASSQERGGVYF,TGTGCCAGCAGCCAAGAACGGGGGGGTGTGTACTTC
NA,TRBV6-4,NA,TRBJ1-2,CASRPPSTQGVDGYTF,TGTGCCAGCAGGCCTCCCTCTACACAGGGCGTTGACGGCTACACCTTC
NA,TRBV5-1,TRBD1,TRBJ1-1,CASSPGTGGLNTEAFF,TGCGCCAGCAGCCCAGGGACAGGGGGACTGAACACTGAAGCTTTCTTT
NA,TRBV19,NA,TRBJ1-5,CASTQPQHF,TGTGCCAGTACACAGCCCCAGCATTTT
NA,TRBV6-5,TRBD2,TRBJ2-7,CASSYSSGRIYEQYF,TGTGCCAGCAGTTACTCGAGCGGGAGAATCTACGAGCAGTACTTC
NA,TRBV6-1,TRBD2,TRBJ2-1,CASTEAGGGLQSSYNEQFF,TGTGCCAGCACCGAAGCGGGAGGGGGACTGCAAAGCTCCTACAATGAGCAGTTCTTC
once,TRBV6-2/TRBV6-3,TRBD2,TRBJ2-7,CASSNRDYLPYEQCF,TGTGCCAGCAGCAACCGGGACTACCTCCCCTACGAGCAGTGCTTC
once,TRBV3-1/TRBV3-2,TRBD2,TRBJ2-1,CASSRPTSGVDEQFF,TGTGCCAGCAGCCGCCCGACTAGCGGGGTTGATGAGCAGTTCTTC
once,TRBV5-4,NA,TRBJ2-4,CASSKKGFGAKNIQYF,TGTGCCAGCAGCAAAAAAGGTTTCGGGGCCAAAAACATTCAGTACTTC
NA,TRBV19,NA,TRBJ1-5,CASSETSYQPQHF,TGTGCCAGTAGTGAGACAAGCTATCAGCCCCAGCATTTT
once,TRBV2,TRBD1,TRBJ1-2,CASSARGPSGYTF,TGTGCCAGCAGTGCAAGGGGGCCGAGTGGCTACACCTTC
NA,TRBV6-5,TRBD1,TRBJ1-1,CASRDREAFF,TGTGCCAGCAGGGACAGGGAGGCTTTCTTT
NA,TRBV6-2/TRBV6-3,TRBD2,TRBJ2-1,CASSRAMAGGYEQFF,TGTGCCAGCAGTCGTGCGATGGCGGGAGGGTATGAGCAGTTCTTC
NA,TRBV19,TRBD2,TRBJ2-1,CASSSGLVVGGEQFF,TGTGCCAGTAGTTCGGGACTAGTTGTGGGCGGTGAGCAGTTCTTC
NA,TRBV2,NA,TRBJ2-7,CASRAHSNSYEQYF,TGTGCCAGCAGAGCCCATTCTAACTCCTACGAGCAGTACTTC
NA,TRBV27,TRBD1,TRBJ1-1,CASSTGTANTEAFF,TGTGCCAGCAGTACCGGGACAGCGAACACTGAAGCTTTCTTT
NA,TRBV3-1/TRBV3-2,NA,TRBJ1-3,CASSQGHKRNTIYF,TGTGCCAGCAGCCAAGGTCACAAAAGAAACACCATATATTTT
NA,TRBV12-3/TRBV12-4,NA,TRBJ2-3,CASSLTLAATQYF,TGTGCCAGCAGTCTAACTTTAGCGGCTACGCAGTATTTT
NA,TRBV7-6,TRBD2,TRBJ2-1,CASSLSGSLLSEQFF,TGTGCCAGCAGCCTCAGCGGGAGCCTCTTGAGTGAGCAGTTCTTC
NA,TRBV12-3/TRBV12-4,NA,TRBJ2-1,CASSFVNYNEQFF,TGTGCCAGCAGTTTTGTCAACTACAATGAGCAGTTCTTC
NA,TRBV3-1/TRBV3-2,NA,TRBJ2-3,CASSPLDFTDTQYF,TGTGCCAGCAGCCCCCTAGACTTCACAGATACGCAGTATTTT
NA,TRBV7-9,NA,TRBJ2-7,CASISASEQYF,TGTGCCAGCATCTCAGCGTCAGAGCAGTACTTC
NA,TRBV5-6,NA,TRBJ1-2,CASNDRSNYGYTF,TGTGCCAGCAACGACAGGAGTAACTATGGCTACACCTTC
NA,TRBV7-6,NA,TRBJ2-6,CASSLGGSGANVLTF,TGTGCCAGCAGCTTAGGAGGCTCTGGGGCCAACGTCCTGACTTTC
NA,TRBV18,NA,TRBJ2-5,CASSPPIAKETQYF,TGTGCCAGCTCACCACCGATTGCGAAAGAGACCCAGTACTTC
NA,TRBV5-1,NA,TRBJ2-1,CASSFQNEQFF,TGCGCCAGCAGTTTTCAGAATGAGCAGTTCTTC
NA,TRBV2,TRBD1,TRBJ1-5,CASRRDRNSNQPQHF,TGTGCCAGCAGGAGGGACAGAAATAGCAATCAGCCCCAGCATTTT
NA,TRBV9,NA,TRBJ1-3,CPPRARGGSYSGNTIYF,TGCCCCCCCCGCGCCCGGGGGGGGTCCTACTCTGGAAACACCATATATTTT
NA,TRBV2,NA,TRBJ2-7,CASSVQWQYF,TGTGCCAGCAGTGTTCAATGGCAGTACTTC
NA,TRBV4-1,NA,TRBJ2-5,CASSQEGRVLAPETQYF,TGCGCCAGCAGCCAAGAAGGGCGGGTCCTTGCCCCGGAGACCCAGTACTTC
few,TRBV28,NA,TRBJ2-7,CASSDATGTPYEQYF,TGTGCCAGCAGTGATGCGACAGGGACTCCCTACGAGCAGTACTTC
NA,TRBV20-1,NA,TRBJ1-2,CSPARGSGYTF,TGCAGTCCAGCACGGGGAAGTGGCTACACCTTC
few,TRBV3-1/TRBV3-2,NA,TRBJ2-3,CASSQVGRGPIGDTQYF,TGTGCCAGCAGCCAAGTAGGGCGGGGTCCCATCGGGGATACGCAGTATTTT
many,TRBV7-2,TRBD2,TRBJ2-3,CASSSTSGGSSVTDTQYF,TGTGCCAGCAGCTCGACTAGCGGGGGGTCTTCCGTCACAGATACGCAGTATTTT
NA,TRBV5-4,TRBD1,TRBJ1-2,CASRPPGQTYGYTF,TGTGCCAGCAGGCCACCGGGACAGACCTATGGCTACACCTTC
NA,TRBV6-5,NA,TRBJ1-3,CASRLTVFSGNTIYF,TGTGCCAGCAGATTGACTGTCTTCTCTGGAAACACCATATATTTT
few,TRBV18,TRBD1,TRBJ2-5,CASSPGDSYQETQYF,TGTGCCAGCTCACCAGGGGACAGCTACCAAGAGACCCAGTACTTC
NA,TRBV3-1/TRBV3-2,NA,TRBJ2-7,CASSQGGQSYEQYF,TGTGCCAGCAGCCAGGGGGGACAGTCCTACGAGCAGTACTTC
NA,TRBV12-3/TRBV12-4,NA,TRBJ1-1,CASSFVSPPQAFF,TGTGCCAGCAGTTTCGTCAGTCCTCCCCAAGCTTTCTTT
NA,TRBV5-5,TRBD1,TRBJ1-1,CASSSGTGENTEAFF,TGTGCCAGCAGCTCCGGGACAGGAGAAAACACTGAAGCTTTCTTT
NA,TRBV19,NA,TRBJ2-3,CASRPPGSTDTQYF,TGTGCCAGTAGGCCCCCGGGGAGCACAGATACGCAGTATTTT
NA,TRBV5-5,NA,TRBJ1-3,CASSLIQTVSGNTIYF,TGTGCCAGCAGCTTGATCCAAACAGTCTCTGGAAACACCATATATTTT
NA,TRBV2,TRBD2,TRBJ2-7,CASSGKGLAAYEQYF,TGTGCCAGCAGTGGTAAGGGACTAGCGGCATACGAGCAGTACTTC
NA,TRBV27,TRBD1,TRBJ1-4,CASSRPGTGFEKLFF,TGTGCCAGCAGTCGACCCGGGACAGGGTTTGAAAAACTGTTTTTT
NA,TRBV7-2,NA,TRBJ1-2,CASSFPPGTFYGYTF,TGTGCCAGCAGCTTTCCTCCCGGGACATTCTATGGCTACACCTTC
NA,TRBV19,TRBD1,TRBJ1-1,CASRKGQRNTEAFF,TGTGCCAGTAGGAAGGGACAGAGGAACACTGAAGCTTTCTTT
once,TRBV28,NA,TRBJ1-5,CASSFYGENQPQHF,TGTGCCAGCAGTTTCTATGGGGAGAATCAGCCCCAGCATTTT
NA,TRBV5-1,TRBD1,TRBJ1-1,CASSLGQGAREAFF,TGCGCCAGCAGCTTAGGACAGGGGGCGCGTGAAGCTTTCTTT
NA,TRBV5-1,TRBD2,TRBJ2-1,CASSLTTGTSGYNEQFF,TGCGCCAGCAGCCTGACCACCGGGACTAGCGGTTACAATGAGCAGTTCTTC
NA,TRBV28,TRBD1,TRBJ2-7,CASSLGPLAGGEQYF,TGTGCCAGCAGTTTAGGCCCCTTGGCAGGGGGAGAGCAGTACTTC
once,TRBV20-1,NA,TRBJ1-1,CSPTYEAFF,TGCAGTCCCACCTATGAAGCTTTCTTT
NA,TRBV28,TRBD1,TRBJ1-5,CAGPNRGRTGISNQPQHF,TGTGCCGGGCCTAACAGGGGACGCACCGGGATATCCAATCAGCCCCAGCATTTT
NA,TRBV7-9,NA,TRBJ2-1,CASSQTWDEQFF,TGTGCCAGCAGCCAGACTTGGGATGAGCAGTTCTTC
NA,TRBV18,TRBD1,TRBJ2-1,CASSRQGLDNEQFF,TGTGCCAGCTCACGACAGGGGTTGGACAATGAGCAGTTCTTC
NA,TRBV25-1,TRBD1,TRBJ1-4,CASSPGQKSTNEKLFF,TGTGCCAGTTCTCCGGGACAGAAATCGACTAATGAAAAACTGTTTTTT